Presented here are 24 T cell receptor beta chains from one specimen sequenced in a study of cytomegalovirus exposure and HLA in healthy donors. It was with 60 Vbeta and 13 Jbeta primers that the PCR ran. Sequenced by immunoSEQ multiplex PCR; TCRdb stores in-frame clones only, minus some. The data contain 150,000 to 200,000 clones, approximately 70% of them seen just once; the ten biggest clones take up around 7%. The sample taken for sequencing was PBMCs. These receptor sequences come from a man aged 35 to 55 in good health and CMV-seropositive.

The chain employs TRBV7-9 and TRBJ1-1; D is unresolved. V was pared by 1 base and J by 7 bases, with 13 bases between. The germline V gene has CDR1 SEHNR and CDR2 FQNEAQ (reference sequence). CDR3 size: 14 residues. CDR3 DNA sequence: TGTGCCAGCAGCTTAGAAGGCAGGCAGGATGAAGCTTTCTTT. This encodes CASSLEGRQDEAFF.

The chain is built from TRBV4-3 and TRBJ1-1; TRBD1 aligns across 8 bases. With V trimmed by 6 bases and J by 1 base, 4 bases remained unmatched. The germline V gene has CDR1 LGHNA and CDR2 YSLEER. This CDR3 is built from 14 residues. CDR3 in amino acids: CASSLGQGNTEAFF. The CDR3 DNA reads TGCGCCAGCAGTCTTGGACAGGGGAACACTGAAGCTTTCTTT.

The chain is built from TRBV4-3 and TRBJ2-1, with D perhaps TRBD1 (5 bases). The CDR3 spans 13 residues. V was pared by 5 bases and J by 6 bases, with 11 bases between. In germline, CDR1 is LGHNA, CDR2 YSLEER. The CDR3 is CASSYRQFNEQFF. CDR3 DNA sequence: TGCGCCAGCAGCTATAGACAGTTCAATGAGCAGTTCTTC.

V gene TRBV5-5 combines with J gene TRBJ1-3; TRBD1 matches 8 bases. The CDR3 loop spans 16 amino acids. The junction had 6 bases not matched to a gene; V was cut back by 2 bases and J by 2 bases. Germline CDR1 is SGHKS and CDR2 is YYEKEE (reference sequence). The CDR3 here is CASSLSGTGPGNTIYF. For the CDR3, the DNA is TGTGCCAGCAGCTTAAGTGGGACAGGACCTGGAAACACCATATATTTT.

The chain has TRBV30 and TRBJ2-1; the D gene is possibly TRBD2 (5 bases). This CDR3 region has 12 residues. Germline lookup yields CDR1 GTSNPN and CDR2 SVGIG (reference sequence). Deletions cut 3 bases from V and 13 bases from J, with 16 bases between. CDR3 sequence: CAWSSPGLPQFF. The CDR3 DNA reads as TGTGCCTGGAGCTCCCCGGGGTTACCTCAGTTCTTC.

The J gene is TRBJ2-2, the V gene TRBV4-1; D is possibly TRBD2 (5 bases). Trimming took 2 bases from V and 4 from J, leaving 11 bases between them. CDR3 size: 15 residues. Germline-derived CDR1 and CDR2 are MGHRA and YSYEKL. The CDR3 nucleotides read TGCGCCAGCAGCCAATGGACTGCGGGCACCGGGGAGCTGTTTTTT. This codes for CASSQWTAGTGELFF.

This chain links TRBV18 with TRBJ2-5; D ambiguous. There are 12 residues in the CDR3. Trimming took 8 bases from V and 1 from J, leaving 8 bases between them. The germline CDR1 and CDR2 sequences are KGHSH and LQKENI. CDR3 loop: CASAGSQETQYF. CDR3 bases: TGTGCCAGCGCTGGCTCCCAAGAGACCCAGTACTTC.

This rearrangement joins TRBV6-1 to TRBJ2-3; D might be TRBD2 (6 bases). This CDR3 spans 13 amino acids. Looked up from germline, CDR1 is MNHNS and CDR2 is SASEGT. Trimming removed 3 bases at V and 6 bases at J, with 10 bases between. CDR3 residues: CASSEGLGDTQYF. CDR3 bases: TGTGCCAGCAGTGAGGGACTGGGGGATACGCAGTATTTT.

This clone is a singleton in its sample. The chain uses TRBV7-9 and TRBJ2-7, with 10 bases matching TRBD1. V lost 5 bases, J lost 6 bases, and 7 bases stayed unmatched. Germline CDR1 reads SEHNR; CDR2 reads FQNEAQ (reference sequence). The CDR3 is made up of 14 amino acids. The CDR3 nucleotides read TGTGCCAGCAGCCCCCCGGACAGGGGGGGCGAGCAGTACTTC. As protein: CASSPPDRGGEQYF.

This clone has just one count. This chain links TRBV6-5 with TRBJ1-2; 10 bases line up with TRBD1. Per the germline V gene, CDR1 is MNHEY and CDR2 is SVGAGI. The V segment lost 0 bases and the J segment 7 bases; nucleotides outside the gene matches: 8. The CDR3 is 16 amino acids. The CDR3 sequence: CASSYSPGTGVPGYTF. CDR3 nucleotide sequence: TGTGCCAGCAGTTACTCGCCTGGGACAGGGGTCCCTGGCTACACCTTC.

CDR3 loop: CSATERGGDGYTF. CDR3 bases: TGCAGCGCGACTGAAAGGGGAGGCGATGGCTACACCTTC. This rearrangement joins TRBV29-1 to TRBJ1-2, with D maybe TRBD1 (5 bases). Germline V CDR1 and CDR2: SQVTM, ANQGSEA. The CDR3 totals 13 residues. Trimming left V 7 bases short and J 6 bases short, with 18 bases between.

V usage is TRBV6-5 and J usage is TRBJ1-3; a weak D match, TRBD1 (6 bases). Germline loops: CDR1 MNHEY, CDR2 SVGAGI. Trimming shortened V by 6 bases and J by 2 bases, and 8 bases separated the two germline ends. CDR3 length: 13 amino acids. For the CDR3, the DNA is TGTGCCAGCAGCAGACAGGCTGGAAACACCATATATTTT. Protein product: CASSRQAGNTIYF.

The V call is TRBV14, the J call TRBJ2-7; 7 nucleotides align to TRBD1. Germline V gene lookup returns CDR1 SGHDN and CDR2 FVKESK. Unmatched junction bases numbered 6, after V lost 1 base and J lost 6 bases. This CDR3 is built from 14 residues. DNA for the CDR3: TGTGCCAGCAGCCAAGTAGGGACAGCTCCCGAGCAGTACTTC. This gives the protein CASSQVGTAPEQYF.

The CDR3: CASSKGHRGWGYGYTF. The CDR3 DNA is TGTGCCAGCAGCAAAGGGCACAGGGGCTGGGGCTATGGCTACACCTTC. The V call is TRBV21-1, the J call TRBJ1-2; the table assigns TRBD1, which was not confirmed against the DNA. TRBV21-1 is assigned pseudogene status. CDR3 length equals 16 residues.

The chain links TRBV7-9 to TRBJ2-2; 8 nucleotides align to TRBD1. The V gene end was trimmed by 7 bases and the J gene end by 1 base; junction bases not matched to a gene: 14. From germline, CDR1 is SEHNR and CDR2 FQNEAQ (reference sequence). This CDR3 contains 18 residues. The CDR3 sequence is CASTTTAGGGENTGELFF. The CDR3, as DNA: TGTGCCAGCACTACGACCGCAGGGGGCGGCGAGAACACCGGGGAGCTGTTTTTT.

Details on this clone: One end of the junction fails to match germline, which may point to a read error. The V call is TRBV7-7, the J call TRBJ2-2; unclear D gene. The CDR3 runs 12 residues. The germline V gene encodes CDR1 SSHAT and CDR2 FNYEAQ (reference sequence). The CDR3 nucleotides are TGTGCTAGCAGCCCTACCACCGGGGAGCTGTTTTTT. It translates to CASSPTTGELFF.

The V and J genes are TRBV29-1 and TRBJ1-1; D is perhaps TRBD1 (6 bases). The V and J ends lost 7 bases and 1 base respectively, with 13 bases between them. This CDR3 has 13 amino acids. CDR1 and CDR2 from the germline V gene are SQVTM and ANQGSEA. CDR3 nucleotide sequence: TGCAGCGACGCCGGGACACAGAACACTGAAGCTTTCTTT. Amino acids: CSDAGTQNTEAFF.

The chain carries TRBV9 and TRBJ1-3; no reliable D call. This CDR3 spans 14 amino acids. Germline CDR1 SGDLS, CDR2 YYNGEE. Trimming stripped 0 bases from V and 1 base from J, with 5 bases between. The CDR3 region is CASSVVPSGNTIYF. The CDR3, as DNA: TGTGCCAGCAGCGTAGTCCCTTCTGGAAACACCATATATTTT. Using reference TRBV9 and TRBJ1-3 for the parts outside the CDR3, the full variable domain is DSGVTQTPKHLITATGQRVTLRCSPRSGDLSVYWYQQSLDQGLQFLIQYYNGEERAKGNILERFSAQQFPDLHSELNLSSLELGDSALYFCASSVVPSGNTIYFGEGSWLTVV.

Only one count was recorded for this clone. The gene calls are TRBV9 and TRBJ2-3; 8 nucleotides agree with TRBD2. The length of the CDR3 is 17 residues. Trimming cost V 0 bases and J 3 bases; bases outside gene matches: 9. Germline CDR1 and CDR2: SGDLS and YYNGEE. CDR3 residues: CASSVVSGGTRTDTQYF. CDR3 coding DNA: TGTGCCAGCAGCGTAGTGTCGGGGGGGACCAGGACAGATACGCAGTATTTT. Looking up the rest from reference TRBV9 and TRBJ2-3 gives the full variable domain: DSGVTQTPKHLITATGQRVTLRCSPRSGDLSVYWYQQSLDQGLQFLIQYYNGEERAKGNILERFSAQQFPDLHSELNLSSLELGDSALYFCASSVVSGGTRTDTQYFGPGTRLTVL.

The CDR3 nucleotides read TGTGCCAGCAGCTTAGATGCCAGCCGGGGCACTGAAGCTTTCTTT. Protein product: CASSLDASRGTEAFF. The chain couples TRBV7-2 to TRBJ1-1; no definite D call. V was pared by 1 base and J by 4 bases, with 13 bases between. Germline lookup yields CDR1 SGHTA and CDR2 FQGNSA. This CDR3 region has 15 residues.

V and J are TRBV5-5 and TRBJ1-1; D call uncertain. Trimming removed 0 bases from V and 0 bases from J, with 6 bases in between. CDR1 and CDR2 from the germline V gene are SGHKS and YYEKEE (reference sequence). This CDR3 has 14 residues. CDR3 sequence reads: CASSLAVMNTEAFF. CDR3 coding DNA: TGTGCCAGCAGCTTGGCGGTGATGAACACTGAAGCTTTCTTT.

The sample holds a few counts of this clone. CDR3 DNA: TGTGCCAGCAGCGTAGCTGGGGGGACAGGGTGGTCCGGGGAGCTGTTTTTT. Its protein is CASSVAGGTGWSGELFF. This chain joins TRBV9 and TRBJ2-2, with 9 positions matching TRBD1. Germline CDR1 SGDLS, CDR2 YYNGEE. With V trimmed by 0 bases and J by 6 bases, 9 bases remained unmatched. The length of the CDR3 is 17 residues.

This clone was counted a single time. The V call is TRBV5-4, the J call TRBJ2-3, with TRBD1 matching over 10 bases. Germline trimming cut 2 bases from V and 5 bases from J; bases unmatched to any gene: 8. Germline V CDR1 and CDR2: SGHNT, YYREEE (reference sequence). This CDR3 has 16 residues. The CDR3: CASSFERGQGQDTQYF. CDR3 bases: TGTGCCAGCAGCTTCGAAAGGGGACAGGGGCAAGATACGCAGTATTTT.

CDR3 loop: CASSLRQGVSSGANVLTF. The DNA of the CDR3 is TGTGCCAGCAGCTTGAGACAGGGGGTGTCCTCTGGGGCCAACGTCCTGACTTTC. The genes are TRBV7-9 and TRBJ2-6, with 9 bases lining up with TRBD1. CDR3 length: 18 residues. V was clipped by 3 bases and J by 0 bases; unmatched bases: 6. Germline V gives CDR1 SEHNR, CDR2 FQNEAQ (reference sequence).